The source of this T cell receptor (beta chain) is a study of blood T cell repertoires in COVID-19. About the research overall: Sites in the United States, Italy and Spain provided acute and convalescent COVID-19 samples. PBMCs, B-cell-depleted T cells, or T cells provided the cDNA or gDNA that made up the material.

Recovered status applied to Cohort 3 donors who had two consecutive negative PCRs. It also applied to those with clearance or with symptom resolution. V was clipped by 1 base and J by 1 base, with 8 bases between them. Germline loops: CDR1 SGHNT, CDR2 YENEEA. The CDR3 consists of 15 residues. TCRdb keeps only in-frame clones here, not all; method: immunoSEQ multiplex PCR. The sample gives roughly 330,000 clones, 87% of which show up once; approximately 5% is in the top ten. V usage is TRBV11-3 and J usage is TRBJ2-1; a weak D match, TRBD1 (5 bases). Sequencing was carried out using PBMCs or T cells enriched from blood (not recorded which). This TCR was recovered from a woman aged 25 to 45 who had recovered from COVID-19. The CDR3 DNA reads TGTGCCAGCAGCTTAGTCCCAGGGTCCTACAATGAGCAGTTCTTC. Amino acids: CASSLVPGSYNEQFF.